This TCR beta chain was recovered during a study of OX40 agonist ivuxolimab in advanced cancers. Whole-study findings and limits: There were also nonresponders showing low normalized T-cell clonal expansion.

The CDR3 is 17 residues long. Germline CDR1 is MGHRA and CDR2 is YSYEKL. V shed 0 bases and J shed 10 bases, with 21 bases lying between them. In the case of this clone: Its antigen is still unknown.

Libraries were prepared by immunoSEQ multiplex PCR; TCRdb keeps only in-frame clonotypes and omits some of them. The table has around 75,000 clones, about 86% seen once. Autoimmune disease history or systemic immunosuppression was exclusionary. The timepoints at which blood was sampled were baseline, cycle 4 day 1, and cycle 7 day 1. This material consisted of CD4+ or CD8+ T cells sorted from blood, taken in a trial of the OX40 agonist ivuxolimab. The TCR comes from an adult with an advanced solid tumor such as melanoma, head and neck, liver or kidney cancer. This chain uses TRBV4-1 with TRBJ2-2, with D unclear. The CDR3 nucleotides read TGCGCCAGCAGCCAAGATTGGTCGGGCGCCAAGATGAAGGAGCTGTTTTTT. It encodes CASSQDWSGAKMKELFF.